Listed below are T cell receptor beta chains from one sample, sequenced in a study of blood T cell repertoires in COVID-19. Profiled with immunoSEQ multiplex PCR; TCRdb holds only in-frame clones, not every one. The sample contains 100,000 to 150,000 clones, approximately 83% of which appear only once. The sample taken for sequencing was peripheral blood. The receptor source for this set is a man older than 75 with active or convalescent COVID-19. The CDR3 runs from the conserved cysteine through the conserved F or W. Fields, in order: J gene, D gene, V gene, CDR3 protein. The D gene is left open where the match is weak.

TRBJ1-3 | TRBD1 | TRBV10-2 | CASSNRRGLGNTIYF
TRBJ2-5 | NA | TRBV15 | CATSRGGGNTEETQYF
TRBJ2-7 | TRBD2 | TRBV10-3 | CAIRAEGRGGYSYEQYF
TRBJ2-1 | TRBD2 | TRBV7-2 | CASSLASGRVNEQFF
TRBJ2-7 | NA | TRBV11-2 | CASSLLTGTHEQYF
TRBJ1-2 | TRBD1 | TRBV6-5 | CASSDSQGVYGYTF
TRBJ1-2 | NA | TRBV20-1 | CSASEQDYGYTF
TRBJ1-6 | NA | TRBV3-1/TRBV3-2 | CASSHPLVGGRRGSPLHF
TRBJ2-1 | TRBD2 | TRBV6-5 | CASQNSGRGNEQFF
TRBJ2-3 | NA | TRBV30 | CAWRRREFTDTQYF
TRBJ2-2 | TRBD1 | TRBV4-1 | CASSRGTGALGELFF
TRBJ2-1 | TRBD2 | TRBV6-2/TRBV6-3 | CASSDGTSANEQFF
TRBJ2-2 | NA | TRBV7-7 | CASSLTQGGSGELFF
TRBJ1-5 | TRBD1 | TRBV4-1 | CASSQHRGSNQPQHF
TRBJ2-5 | NA | TRBV20-1 | CSASPSPQETQYF
TRBJ2-2 | TRBD2 | TRBV7-2 | CASSLGLAGAGELFF
TRBJ2-3 | TRBD2 | TRBV5-4 | CASSTPGLAGPLGGADTQYF
TRBJ2-1 | NA | TRBV27 | CASTGLAGVRNEQFF
TRBJ1-3 | TRBD1 | TRBV7-9 | CASSPQGASSGNTIYF
TRBJ1-4 | TRBD1 | TRBV28 | CASSRQGAGDEKLFF
TRBJ2-3 | TRBD2 | TRBV5-1 | CASSLAGEGTDTQYF
TRBJ2-1 | NA | TRBV6-2/TRBV6-3 | CASSYGRRSEQFF
TRBJ2-7 | TRBD1 | TRBV15 | CATTTGDGYEQYF
TRBJ2-7 | TRBD1 | TRBV15 | CATSRDRGLWNEQYF
TRBJ2-1 | TRBD2 | TRBV15 | CATSSDIAGLRYNEQFF
TRBJ2-1 | TRBD1 | TRBV29-1 | CSVALGAGGSFDEQFF
TRBJ1-2 | NA | TRBV27 | CATTRSGMAAKSNYGYTF
TRBJ2-5 | TRBD1 | TRBV5-6 | CASSFLGQGGETQYF
TRBJ2-1 | TRBD2 | TRBV29-1 | CSVEEWSGREGGNEQFF
TRBJ1-1 | TRBD1 | TRBV4-1 | CASSQSLRGRGNTEAFF
TRBJ2-1 | NA | TRBV5-6 | CASSPLWRGIYNEQFF
TRBJ1-1 | TRBD1 | TRBV5-1 | CASSLSGGRTEAFF
TRBJ1-6 | TRBD1 | TRBV27 | CASSLRTGRYENSPLHF
TRBJ1-2 | NA | TRBV9 | CASSLGGVNYGYTF
TRBJ1-1 | TRBD1 | TRBV28 | CASRGGDRGLTEAFF
TRBJ2-6 | TRBD2 | TRBV19 | CASSINRLAGYSGANVLTF
TRBJ1-1 | NA | TRBV2 | CASSLNRILNTEAFF
TRBJ1-1 | NA | TRBV18 | CASSPRVFTEAFF
TRBJ2-2 | TRBD1 | TRBV11-3 | CASSLDGTVTGELFF
TRBJ2-5 | TRBD2 | TRBV7-2 | CASRDTTSGVETQYF
TRBJ2-7 | TRBD2 | TRBV2 | CASSEASGRAGGQYF
TRBJ1-2 | TRBD1 | TRBV5-1 | CASRGTGEGYTF
TRBJ1-5 | TRBD1 | TRBV15 | CATSSGQGGQPQHF
TRBJ1-1 | NA | TRBV28 | CASRILAAEAFF
TRBJ2-5 | TRBD2 | TRBV25-1 | CASQTGRGGRGETQYF